The rows below give T cell receptor beta chains drawn from one sample of a study of sequential checkpoint blockade in melanoma. The repertoire was sequenced with immunoSEQ multiplex PCR; TCRdb's copy has only in-frame clones and lacks some. This sample has 25,000 to 30,000 clones, with about three quarters found just once. The starting material was CD8+ T cells sorted from blood (inferred from file names), obtained from a patient given nivolumab and ipilimumab in sequence. The receptor set was obtained from a human donor with melanoma. CDR3s include the opening cysteine and the closing phenylalanine or tryptophan. Each record gives: J gene, V gene, clone size, D gene, CDR3 protein, CDR3 DNA. D genes are given only for firm matches. A clone size is listed for some rows: how often the clone was seen (once, few, many), or a class if it is expanded.

TRBJ1-1 TRBV5-8 - - CASSVGWREAFF TGTGCCAGCAGCGTTGGATGGCGGGAAGCTTTCTTT
TRBJ1-2 TRBV7-3 - TRBD1 CASSSTGTDYYGYTF TGTGCCAGCAGCTCTACCGGGACAGACTACTATGGCTACACCTTC
TRBJ2-3 TRBV7-9 - TRBD2 CASRGGSSTDTQYF TGTGCCAGCAGGGGAGGGTCTAGCACAGATACGCAGTATTTT
TRBJ2-7 TRBV27 - TRBD1 CASSRSLGDSSYEQYF TGTGCCAGCAGCCGCTCGTTGGGGGACAGCTCCTACGAGCAGTACTTC
TRBJ2-7 TRBV27 - TRBD1 CASRPGQDSDEQYF TGTGCCAGCAGACCAGGACAGGACAGCGACGAGCAGTACTTC
TRBJ1-5 TRBV19 - TRBD1 CASSIGQGIYSNQPQHF TGTGCCAGTAGTATAGGACAGGGGATATATAGCAATCAGCCCCAGCATTTT
TRBJ2-7 TRBV4-3 - TRBD1 CASSQDTSRRTGLYEQYF TGCGCCAGCAGCCAAGATACTAGTAGGAGGACAGGGCTATACGAGCAGTACTTC
TRBJ1-5 TRBV4-1 - - CASSQEMGGRNQPQHF TGCGCCAGCAGCCAAGAAATGGGGGGACGCAATCAGCCCCAGCATTTT
TRBJ2-4 TRBV29-1 - TRBD2 CSVCWTSGRGAVAKNIQYF TGCAGCGTGTGCTGGACTAGCGGGAGGGGGGCCGTAGCCAAAAACATTCAGTACTTC
TRBJ2-3 TRBV7-2 - TRBD2 CASSLTSGLTDTQYF TGTGCCAGCAGTTTGACTAGCGGACTCACAGATACGCAGTATTTT
TRBJ2-2 TRBV2 - - CASSEPADSDGELFF TGTGCCAGCAGTGAACCCGCAGACTCTGACGGGGAGCTGTTTTTT
TRBJ2-5 TRBV6-5 - TRBD1 CASSSINRGETQYF TGTGCCAGCAGTTCCATCAACAGGGGCGAGACCCAGTACTTC
TRBJ1-6 TRBV23-1 - TRBD1 CATDRISSYNSPLHF TGCGCCACGGACAGGATTAGCTCCTATAATTCACCCCTCCACTTT
TRBJ2-3 TRBV5-6 - - CASSLVLNTDTQYF TGTGCCAGCAGCTTGGTTCTTAACACAGATACGCAGTATTTT
TRBJ2-4 TRBV28 - - CASSRITGLAKNIQYF TGTGCCAGCAGCAGAATTACAGGGTTAGCCAAAAACATTCAGTACTTC
TRBJ1-1 TRBV4-3 - TRBD1 CASSQGLGTGDTEAFF TGCGCCAGCAGCCAAGGACTCGGGACAGGGGACACTGAAGCTTTCTTT
TRBJ2-7 TRBV28 - - CASSEGDSYEQYF TGTGCCAGCAGTGAAGGGGACTCCTACGAGCAGTACTTC
TRBJ1-1 TRBV27 few - CASSKGLKAFF TGTGCCAGCAGTAAGGGGTTGAAAGCTTTCTTT
TRBJ2-1 TRBV4-1 - TRBD2 CASSLRGGTSYNEQFF TGCGCCAGCAGCCTCCGGGGGGGGACCTCCTACAATGAGCAGTTCTTC
TRBJ1-2 TRBV28 - TRBD1 CASSLTGGDGYGYTF TGTGCCAGCAGTTTAACAGGGGGCGACGGCTATGGCTACACCTTC
TRBJ1-2 TRBV6-5 few TRBD1 CASSPTGEGYTF TGTGCCAGCAGTCCTACAGGGGAAGGCTACACCTTC
TRBJ1-5 TRBV6-5 - - CASQQGFHQPQHF TGTGCCAGCCAACAGGGCTTCCATCAGCCCCAGCATTTT
TRBJ2-7 TRBV7-2 - TRBD2 CASSIGTSGYEQYF TGTGCCAGCAGCATCGGGACTAGCGGCTACGAGCAGTACTTC
TRBJ2-1 TRBV9 - TRBD2 CASSATSGFNNEQFF TGTGCCAGCAGCGCGACTAGCGGGTTTAACAATGAGCAGTTCTTC
TRBJ2-7 TRBV4-3 - TRBD1 CASSPGTGGAYEQYF TGCGCCAGCAGCCCCGGGACAGGGGGAGCCTACGAGCAGTACTTC
TRBJ2-1 TRBV27 - - CASSSAWGREQFF TGTGCCAGCAGTTCCGCCTGGGGCCGGGAGCAGTTCTTC
TRBJ1-4 TRBV28 - - CASKTNGAAGEKLFF TGTGCCAGCAAGACCAACGGGGCAGCGGGTGAAAAACTGTTTTTT
TRBJ2-1 TRBV27 - TRBD2 CASRLAGGAYNEQFF TGTGCCAGCAGGCTAGCGGGAGGGGCCTACAATGAGCAGTTCTTC
TRBJ1-4 TRBV19 - - CASRTIVGRPIGRGELFF TGCGCCAGTCGAACTATCGTCGGCCGACCGATTGGGAGGGGAGAACTGTTTTTT
TRBJ2-7 TRBV19 - TRBD2 CASRPSSGGAYEQYF TGTGCCAGTAGGCCCTCCAGCGGGGGGGCCTACGAGCAGTACTTC
TRBJ2-5 TRBV11-2 - - CASSFLDGQETQYF TGTGCCAGCAGCTTTCTAGACGGACAAGAGACCCAGTACTTC
TRBJ2-1 TRBV4-2 - - CASSQDAGQIYNEQFF TGTGCCAGCAGCCAAGATGCGGGACAGATATACAATGAGCAGTTCTTC
TRBJ1-1 TRBV15 - - CASAEGGEAFF TGTGCCTCCGCCGAGGGCGGTGAAGCTTTCTTT
TRBJ2-1 TRBV7-9 once TRBD2 CASSFPGGIYNEQFF TGTGCCAGCAGCTTTCCGGGGGGGATATACAATGAGCAGTTCTTC
TRBJ2-2 TRBV27 - - CASGPRAGELFF TGTGCCAGCGGACCCAGGGCCGGGGAGCTGTTTTTT
TRBJ2-7 TRBV7-8 - TRBD2 CASTPGTSGTYEQYF TGTGCCAGCACCCCCGGGACTAGCGGGACCTACGAGCAGTACTTC
TRBJ1-2 TRBV28 - TRBD1 CASSYGTGGNYGYTF TGTGCCAGCAGTTATGGGACAGGGGGCAACTATGGCTACACCTTC
TRBJ1-2 TRBV9 - TRBD1 CASSGNMGTGNGYTF TGTGCCAGCAGCGGAAACATGGGGACAGGGAATGGCTACACCTTC
TRBJ2-2 TRBV7-6 few - CASSLENAAGELFF TGTGCCAGCAGCTTAGAAAACGCAGCCGGGGAGCTGTTTTTT
TRBJ1-1 TRBV6-1 - TRBD1 CASSDTRGRETEAFF TGTGCCAGCAGTGATACCAGGGGGAGAGAAACTGAAGCTTTCTTT
TRBJ2-1 TRBV7-9 - - CASTPTGYSSYNEQFF TGTGCCAGCACCCCGACAGGCTACAGCTCCTACAATGAGCAGTTCTTC
TRBJ2-5 TRBV9 once - CASSPVGLLQETQYF TGTGCCAGCAGTCCGGTGGGACTCCTCCAAGAGACCCAGTACTTC
TRBJ2-5 TRBV28 - - CASSTYVEETQYF TGTGCCAGCAGTACCTACGTGGAGGAGACCCAGTACTTC
TRBJ2-7 TRBV6-4 few - CASSVLAGSYEQYF TGTGCCAGCAGTGTTCTAGCTGGTTCCTACGAGCAGTACTTC
TRBJ1-1 TRBV28 - - CASSPVGPALGDTEAFF TGTGCCAGCAGCCCTGTGGGGCCTGCGCTAGGGGACACTGAAGCTTTCTTT
TRBJ1-4 TRBV6-5 few - CASSYRGSRTNEKLFF TGTGCCAGCAGTTACAGGGGCAGCCGAACTAATGAAAAACTGTTTTTT
TRBJ2-1 TRBV5-6 once - CASSSRLESMNEQFF TGTGCCAGCAGCTCTCGACTAGAATCCATGAATGAGCAGTTCTTC
TRBJ1-1 TRBV29-1 once - CSVEDNRNTEAFF TGCAGCGTTGAAGACAACAGGAACACTGAAGCTTTCTTT
TRBJ2-7 TRBV4-1 - TRBD1 CASSQERLGGDEQYF TGCGCCAGCAGCCAAGAACGGCTAGGGGGCGATGAGCAGTACTTC
TRBJ2-2 TRBV7-6 - - CASSLENAAGELFF TGTGCCAGCAGCTTAGAGAACGCAGCCGGGGAGCTGTTTTTT
TRBJ1-1 TRBV4-2 - - CASSPAAGTEAFF TGTGCCAGCAGCCCCGCAGCGGGCACTGAAGCTTTCTTT
TRBJ1-1 TRBV13 few - CASSGDGTEAFF TGTGCCAGCAGCGGGGACGGGACAGAAGCTTTCTTT